The 20 T cell receptor beta chains below were found in one sample sequenced in a study of T cell responses to AZD1222 COVID-19 vaccine. Only in-frame clones appear in the TCRdb table, and some are missing; sequencing was by immunoSEQ multiplex PCR. The sample lists 26,000 or so clones, around 86% occurring once. Sequences were derived from peripheral blood, sampled 28 days after the second AZD1222 dose. The receptors stem from an adult who received the AZD1222 COVID-19 vaccine.

The chain carries TRBV5-4 and TRBJ2-7; the match to TRBD1 covers 9 bases. The V segment lost 4 bases and the J segment 7 bases; nucleotides outside the gene matches: 12. Germline V gene sequence: CDR1 SGHNT, CDR2 YYREEE (reference sequence). This CDR3 region has 15 residues. CDR3 sequence: CASSPGTGTVGEQYF. The CDR3 DNA sequence: TGTGCCAGCAGCCCTGGGACAGGGACTGTGGGGGAGCAGTACTTC.

J is TRBJ2-5 and V is TRBV9; tentative D call: TRBD2 (6 bases). Germline lookup yields CDR1 SGDLS and CDR2 YYNGEE. V was shortened by 0 bases and J by 4 bases, with 13 bases between the two germline ends. The length of the CDR3 is 15 residues. The CDR3 reads CASSVEGFGGETQYF. The CDR3 DNA sequence: TGTGCCAGCAGCGTAGAGGGTTTCGGGGGAGAGACCCAGTACTTC.

The rearrangement uses TRBV11-1 and TRBJ2-7; 9 nucleotides agree with TRBD1. The CDR3 is made up of 16 amino acids. J gave up 3 bases and V 2 bases, and 8 bases lay outside the gene matches. From germline, CDR1 is SGHAT and CDR2 FQDESV (reference sequence). The CDR3 DNA reads TGTGCCAGCAGCTTAAACAGGGGGCGCTCCGTCTACGAGCAGTACTTC. It is translated as CASSLNRGRSVYEQYF. The entire variable domain, with the rest obtained from reference TRBV11-1 and TRBJ2-7, is as follows: EAEVAQSPRYKITEKSQAVAFWCDPISGHATLYWYRQILGQGPELLVQFQDESVVDDSQLPKDRFSAERLKGVDSTLKIQPAELGDSAMYLCASSLNRGRSVYEQYFGPGTRLTVT.

A remark on this clone: In the same sample, other DNA sequences code for this CDR3. The V call is TRBV5-1, the J call TRBJ1-4; 7 nucleotides agree with TRBD1. Germline values: CDR1 SGHRS, CDR2 YFSETQ. J gave up 6 bases and V 1 base, and 3 bases lay outside the gene matches. The CDR3 is 14 amino acids. CDR3 nucleotide sequence: TGCGCCAGCAGCTTGCGCACAGGGGATGAAAAACTGTTTTTT. Its translation: CASSLRTGDEKLFF.

CDR3: CASSGAVYNEQFF. The DNA for the CDR3 is TGTGCCAGCTCCGGGGCGGTCTACAATGAGCAGTTCTTC. This chain joins TRBV18 and TRBJ2-1, with D possibly called TRBD1 or TRBD2 (5 bases each). CDR1 is KGHSH, CDR2 LQKENI, per germline. The CDR3 contains 13 residues. V was cut by 6 bases and J by 3 bases, with 9 bases left in between.

This clone was seen only once. This sequence joins TRBV6-4 and TRBJ2-3; D gene uncertain. Deletions cut 10 bases from V and 3 bases from J, with 5 bases between. Germline V gives CDR1 MRHNA, CDR2 SNTAGT. The CDR3 is made up of 10 amino acids. The CDR3 nucleotides are TGTGCCACCTTGACAGATACGCAGTATTTT. As protein: CATLTDTQYF.

V usage is TRBV3-1 (or the pseudogene TRBV3-2) and J usage is TRBJ2-1; 13 bases line up with TRBD2. V gave up 4 bases and J gave up 8 bases; unmatched junction bases: 8. This CDR3 has 16 amino acids. The germline gives CDR1 LGHDT, CDR2 YNNKEL (reference sequence). CDR3 sequence: CASSLWTSGRVYEQFF. CDR3 sequence (DNA): TGTGCCAGCAGCCTTTGGACTAGCGGGAGAGTATATGAGCAGTTCTTC.

This clone was seen a few times. The gene calls are TRBV19 and TRBJ1-4; maybe TRBD1 (5 bases). Trimming took 7 bases from V and 5 from J, leaving 14 bases between them. CDR1 LNHDA and CDR2 SQIVND come from the germline V gene (reference sequence). The CDR3 is made up of 14 amino acids. In DNA form, the CDR3 reads TGTGCCAGTACCCCCGGGACGTCGAATGAAAAACTGTTTTTT. As protein: CASTPGTSNEKLFF.

The rearrangement links TRBV18 to TRBJ2-1; TRBD2 agrees at 8 bases. CDR3 length equals 16 residues. Per germline, CDR1 KGHSH and CDR2 LQKENI. V shed 0 bases, J shed 10 bases, and the junction held 11 bases outside the gene matches. The CDR3 bases are TGTGCCAGCTCACCACCGGTTAAGCGGGAGACACGAGAGCAGTTCTTC. Translating gives CASSPPVKRETREQFF.

The J gene is TRBJ2-1, the V gene TRBV7-3; TRBD1 is a possible D gene (6 bases). V lost 3 bases, J lost 8 bases, and 11 bases lay in between. CDR1 is SGHTA, CDR2 FQGTGA, per germline. The CDR3 has 13 amino acids. The CDR3 nucleotides read TGTGCCAGCAGCTTTAACAGGGAGCATGAGCAGTTCTTC. Its protein is CASSFNREHEQFF.

J is TRBJ1-2 and V is TRBV3-1 (or the pseudogene TRBV3-2); the D is unclear. This CDR3 is 11 amino acids long. V was pared by 2 bases and J by 4 bases, with 2 bases between. The germline gives CDR1 LGHDT, CDR2 YNNKEL (reference sequence). CDR3 bases: TGTGCCAGCAGCCAAACCTATGGCTACACCTTC. Translation: CASSQTYGYTF.

The V gene is TRBV7-6, the J gene TRBJ2-1; TRBD2 agrees at 8 bases. V lost 7 bases to trimming and J lost 4 bases; unmatched junction nucleotides: 9. The CDR3 runs to 15 residues. The germline V gene has CDR1 SGHVS and CDR2 FNYEAQ. CDR3 in DNA: TGTGCCAGCAATGCGGGGGGAGGGGTTTACAATGAGCAGTTCTTC. Translation: CASNAGGGVYNEQFF.

The rearrangement links TRBV2 to TRBJ2-2; 7 bases align to TRBD1. Trimming cost V 7 bases and J 7 bases; bases outside gene matches: 6. CDR3 length: 13 residues. Germline V gene sequence: CDR1 SNHLY, CDR2 FYNNEI. CDR3 coding DNA: TGTGCCAGCACAAGACAGGGAGACGGGGAGCTGTTTTTT. Translating gives CASTRQGDGELFF. The full variable domain, its missing parts supplied by reference TRBV2 and TRBJ2-2, is EPEVTQTPSHQVTQMGQEVILRCVPISNHLYFYWYRQILGQKVEFLVSFYNNEISEKSEIFDDQFSVERPDGSNFTLKIRSTKLEDSAMYFCASTRQGDGELFFGEGSRLTVL.

V usage is TRBV15 and J usage is TRBJ2-3; 11 nucleotides match TRBD2. Germline loops: CDR1 LNHNV, CDR2 YYDKDF (reference sequence). The CDR3 contains 19 residues. V gave up 0 bases and J gave up 3 bases; unmatched junction bases: 11. CDR3 coding DNA: TGTGCCACCAGCAGAGATTTAGATAGCGGGAGGGCGAAGACAGATACGCAGTATTTT. It yields the protein CATSRDLDSGRAKTDTQYF.

The J gene is TRBJ2-3, the V gene TRBV13, with 7 bases identical to TRBD1. The V gene's germline CDR1 is PRHDT and CDR2 FYEKMQ (reference sequence). V dropped 6 bases and J dropped 4; count of bases not matched to a gene: 7. The CDR3 consists of 14 residues. As DNA, the CDR3 is TGTGCCAGCAGTTGGAGCACAGGGGCAGATACGCAGTATTTT. As protein: CASSWSTGADTQYF. The full variable domain, rest sourced from reference TRBV13 and TRBJ2-3, is AAGVIQSPRHLIKEKRETATLKCYPIPRHDTVYWYQQGPGQDPQFLISFYEKMQSDKGSIPDRFSAQQFSDYHSELNMSSLELGDSALYFCASSWSTGADTQYFGPGTRLTVL.

J is TRBJ2-7 and V is TRBV2; 7 nucleotides align to TRBD2. Germline assignment: CDR1 SNHLY and CDR2 FYNNEI. This CDR3 contains 16 residues. The V and J ends lost 2 bases and 2 bases, in that order; junction bases with no gene match: 9. The CDR3 protein is CASSESGAGAAYEQYF. In DNA form, the CDR3 reads TGTGCCAGCAGTGAATCGGGTGCGGGAGCAGCCTACGAGCAGTACTTC.

The chain carries TRBV7-9 and TRBJ2-7; D possibly uses TRBD1 or TRBD2 (5 bases each). The germline V gene has CDR1 SEHNR and CDR2 FQNEAQ (reference sequence). The CDR3 loop spans 12 amino acids. V lost 2 bases and J lost 6, with 8 bases in between. CDR3 in DNA: TGTGCCAGCAGCTTACAAGGGACCGAGCAGTACTTC. Its translation: CASSLQGTEQYF.

The chain joins TRBV5-1 to TRBJ2-1; 10 positions agree with TRBD2. The V gene end was trimmed by 7 bases and the J gene end by 4 bases; junction bases not matched to a gene: 5. The CDR3 has 14 amino acids. The germline gives CDR1 SGHRS, CDR2 YFSETQ. CDR3 sequence: CASGTSETYNEQFF. The CDR3 DNA is TGCGCCAGCGGGACTAGCGAGACGTACAATGAGCAGTTCTTC.

V gene TRBV5-4 combines with J gene TRBJ2-3; tentatively, D is TRBD2 (5 bases). Germline CDR1 reads SGHNT; CDR2 reads YYREEE (reference sequence). The CDR3 spans 15 residues. The germline V and J ends were trimmed by 0 bases and 1 base, with 9 bases remaining between them. CDR3 nucleotide sequence: TGTGCCAGCAGCTTGGAGGAGGCCCGCACAGATACGCAGTATTTT. Encoded protein: CASSLEEARTDTQYF.

The chain uses TRBV7-3 and TRBJ2-4; D is undetermined. V was shortened by 2 bases and J by 1 base, with 9 bases between the two germline ends. The CDR3 contains 15 residues. Germline-derived CDR1 and CDR2 are SGHTA and FQGTGA. CDR3 in amino acids: CASSLGPQAKNIQYF. The CDR3, as DNA: TGTGCCAGCAGCTTAGGTCCACAGGCCAAAAACATTCAGTACTTC.